This T cell receptor beta chain is drawn from a study of memory CD4+ T cells and cytomegalovirus serostatus. Repertoires were generated with immunoSEQ multiplex PCR, while TCRdb's copy carries only in-frame clones and drops some. The sample shows around 50,000 clones, 78% of them seen only once. The study's findings and limits: Repertoires predicted CMV serostatus with median bootstrapped AUC of approximately 0.94. The CMV-associated TCR signature appears largely within the CD4+ memory repertoire.

Single viable CD3+CD4+CD8-CD45RO+ cells were sorted as the memory CD4+ T cells. The CDR3 has 14 amino acids. CDR1 is SNHLY and CDR2 is FYNNEI in the germline V gene. Deletions cut 3 bases from V and 2 bases from J, with 11 bases between. A remark on this clone: Its antigen is as yet unknown.

The V gene is TRBV2, the J gene TRBJ2-7, with a possible D match to TRBD1 (6 bases). The clonotype comes from an adult in good health and CMV-seronegative. The sequencing input was memory CD4+ T cells from blood. CDR3 coding DNA: TGTGCCAGCAGTGAGGAGGACAGAACCTACGAGCAGTACTTC. It yields the protein CASSEEDRTYEQYF.